This T cell receptor beta chain was recorded in a study of cytomegalovirus exposure and HLA in healthy donors. This CDR3 is 17 amino acids long. V was pared by 1 base and J by 3 bases, with 21 bases between. The germline V gene encodes CDR1 GTSNPN and CDR2 SVGIG (reference sequence). PCR involved 60 Vbeta and 13 Jbeta primers. Profiled with immunoSEQ multiplex PCR; TCRdb holds only in-frame clones, not every one. Here the sample spans over 200,000 clones, just under 85% being singletons. This clone appeared once. The TCR comes from a woman between 40 and 50 years old in good health and CMV-seronegative. V gene TRBV30 combines with J gene TRBJ1-1; TRBD1 might be the D (6 bases). The sequencing sample was made of PBMCs. As DNA, the CDR3 is TGTGCCTGGAGTGAGGGGGGGGAACTGCGGGGCCACACTGAAGCTTTCTTT. It yields the protein CAWSEGGELRGHTEAFF.